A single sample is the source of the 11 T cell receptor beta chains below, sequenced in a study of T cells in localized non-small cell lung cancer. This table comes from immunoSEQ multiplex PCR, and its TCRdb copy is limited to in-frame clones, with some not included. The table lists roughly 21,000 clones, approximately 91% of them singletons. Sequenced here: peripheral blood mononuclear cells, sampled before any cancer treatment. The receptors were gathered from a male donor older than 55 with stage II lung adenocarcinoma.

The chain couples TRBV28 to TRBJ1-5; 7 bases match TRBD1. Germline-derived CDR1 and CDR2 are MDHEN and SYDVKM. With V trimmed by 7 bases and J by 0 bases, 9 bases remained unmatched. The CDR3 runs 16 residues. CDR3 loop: CASISTGYYSNQPQHF. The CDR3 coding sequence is TGTGCCAGCATCTCGACAGGGTACTATAGCAATCAGCCCCAGCATTTT.

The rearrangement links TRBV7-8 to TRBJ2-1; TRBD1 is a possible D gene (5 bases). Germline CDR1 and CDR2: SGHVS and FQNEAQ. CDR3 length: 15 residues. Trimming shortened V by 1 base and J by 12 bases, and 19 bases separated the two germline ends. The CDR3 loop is CASSLGPTARLGQFF. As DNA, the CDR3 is TGTGCCAGCAGCTTAGGCCCGACAGCGCGATTAGGGCAGTTCTTC.

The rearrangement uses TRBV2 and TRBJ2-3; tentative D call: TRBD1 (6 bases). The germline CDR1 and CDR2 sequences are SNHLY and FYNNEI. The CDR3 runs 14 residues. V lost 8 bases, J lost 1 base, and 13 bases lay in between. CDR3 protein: CASGRQARTDTQYF. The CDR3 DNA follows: TGTGCCAGCGGCCGACAGGCCCGCACAGATACGCAGTATTTT.

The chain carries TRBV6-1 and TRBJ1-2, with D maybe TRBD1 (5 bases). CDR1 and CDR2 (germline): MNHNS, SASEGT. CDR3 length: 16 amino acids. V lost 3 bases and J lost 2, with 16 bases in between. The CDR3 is CASSDPQGWGNYGYTF. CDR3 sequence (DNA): TGTGCCAGCAGTGATCCCCAGGGCTGGGGAAACTATGGCTACACCTTC.

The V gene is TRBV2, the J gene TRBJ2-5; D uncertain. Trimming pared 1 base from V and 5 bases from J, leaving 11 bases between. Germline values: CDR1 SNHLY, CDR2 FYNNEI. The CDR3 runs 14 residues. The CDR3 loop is CASSEEVALETQYF. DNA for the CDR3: TGTGCCAGCAGTGAAGAGGTAGCTCTGGAGACCCAGTACTTC.

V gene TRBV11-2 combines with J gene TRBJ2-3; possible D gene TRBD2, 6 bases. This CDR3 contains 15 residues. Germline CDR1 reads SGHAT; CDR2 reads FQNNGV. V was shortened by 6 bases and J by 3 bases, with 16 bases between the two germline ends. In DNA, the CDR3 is TGTGCCAGCAGAATCCCGGGACTGGTTACAGATACGCAGTATTTT. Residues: CASRIPGLVTDTQYF.

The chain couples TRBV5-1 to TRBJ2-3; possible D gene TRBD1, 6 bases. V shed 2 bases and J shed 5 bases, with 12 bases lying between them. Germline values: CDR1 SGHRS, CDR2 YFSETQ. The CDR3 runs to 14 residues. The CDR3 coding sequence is TGCGCCAGCAGCTTCGACAGGTTAAGAGATACGCAGTATTTT. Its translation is CASSFDRLRDTQYF.

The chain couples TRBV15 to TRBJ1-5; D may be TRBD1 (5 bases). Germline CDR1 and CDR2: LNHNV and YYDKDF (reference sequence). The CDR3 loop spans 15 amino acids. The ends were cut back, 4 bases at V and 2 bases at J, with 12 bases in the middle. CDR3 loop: CATSTRVSGNQPQHF. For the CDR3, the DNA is TGTGCCACCAGCACCAGGGTCTCCGGCAATCAGCCCCAGCATTTT.

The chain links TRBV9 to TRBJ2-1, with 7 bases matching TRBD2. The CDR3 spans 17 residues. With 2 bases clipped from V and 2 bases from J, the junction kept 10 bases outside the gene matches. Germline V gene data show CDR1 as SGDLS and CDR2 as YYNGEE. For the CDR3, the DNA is TGTGCCAGCAGCGTGGGAGTGTCTAGCGGCACCTACAATGAGCAGTTCTTC. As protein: CASSVGVSSGTYNEQFF.

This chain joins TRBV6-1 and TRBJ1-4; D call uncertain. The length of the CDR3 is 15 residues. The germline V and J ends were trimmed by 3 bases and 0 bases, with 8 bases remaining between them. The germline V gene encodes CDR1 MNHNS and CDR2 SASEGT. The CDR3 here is CASSEGSATNEKLFF. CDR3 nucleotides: TGTGCCAGCAGTGAGGGGAGCGCAACTAATGAAAAACTGTTTTTT.

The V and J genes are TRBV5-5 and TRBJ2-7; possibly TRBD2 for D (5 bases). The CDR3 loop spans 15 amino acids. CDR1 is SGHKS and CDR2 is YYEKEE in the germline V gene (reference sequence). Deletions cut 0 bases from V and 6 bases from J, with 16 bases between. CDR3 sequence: CASSLGAIGVSEQYF. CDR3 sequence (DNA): TGTGCCAGCAGCTTGGGGGCGATCGGGGTCTCCGAGCAGTACTTC.